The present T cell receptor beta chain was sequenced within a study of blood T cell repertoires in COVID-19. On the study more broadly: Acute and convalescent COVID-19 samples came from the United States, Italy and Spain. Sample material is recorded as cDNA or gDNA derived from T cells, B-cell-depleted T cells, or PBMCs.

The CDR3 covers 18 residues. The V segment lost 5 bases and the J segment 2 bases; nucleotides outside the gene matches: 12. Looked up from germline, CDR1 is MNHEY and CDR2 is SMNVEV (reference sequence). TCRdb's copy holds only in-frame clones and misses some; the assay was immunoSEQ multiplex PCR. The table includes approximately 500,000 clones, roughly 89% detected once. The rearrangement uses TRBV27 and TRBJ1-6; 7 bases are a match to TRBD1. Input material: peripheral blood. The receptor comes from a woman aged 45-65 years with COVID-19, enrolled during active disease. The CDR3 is CASSTRFTGDPYNSPLHF. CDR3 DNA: TGTGCCAGCAGTACTCGATTCACAGGGGACCCCTATAATTCACCCCTCCACTTT.